Listed below are T cell receptor beta chains from one sample, sequenced in a study of immune characterization of retroperitoneal liposarcoma. TCRdb re-called the PCR reads through MiXCR, storing one row per CDR3 protein. This table holds under 6,500 distinct CDR3 sequences, roughly a third found once. The sample consisted of tumor tissue. These receptors were collected from a female donor with retroperitoneal liposarcoma. CDR3s include the opening cysteine and the closing phenylalanine or tryptophan. D genes are given only for firm matches. Clone size is stated in some rows and not others, as once, few, many or a class when expanded.

CDR3 length: 15; clone size: many; V gene: TRBV6-1; J gene: TRBJ2-5; D gene: -; CDR3 DNA: TGTGCCAGCAGTGCCGTCCCGTCAGTCGGAGAGACCCAGTACTTC; CDR3 protein: CASSAVPSVGETQYF
CDR3 length: 17; clone size: -; V gene: TRBV6-2/TRBV6-3; J gene: TRBJ1-2; D gene: -; CDR3 DNA: TGTGCCAGCAGTTACACCCCCACGCGGGGTCAGGACTATGGCTACACCTTC; CDR3 protein: CASSYTPTRGQDYGYTF
CDR3 length: 11; clone size: large; V gene: TRBV6-1; J gene: TRBJ2-1; D gene: -; CDR3 DNA: TGTGCCAGCAGTGAAGCAGGGGAGCAGTTCTTC; CDR3 protein: CASSEAGEQFF
CDR3 length: 14; clone size: medium-sized; V gene: TRBV5-1; J gene: TRBJ2-1; D gene: TRBD1; CDR3 DNA: TGCGCCAGCAGCCGGGACAGGGAGTTGGATGAGCAGTTCTTC; CDR3 protein: CASSRDRELDEQFF
CDR3 length: 13; clone size: many; V gene: TRBV7-2; J gene: TRBJ2-7; D gene: -; CDR3 DNA: TGTGCCAGCAGCTTAGGGGCCCACTACGAGCAGTACTTC; CDR3 protein: CASSLGAHYEQYF
CDR3 length: 16; clone size: -; V gene: TRBV3-1; J gene: TRBJ2-7; D gene: -; CDR3 DNA: TGTGCCAGCAGCCAAGACCGGGACAGAGAGGCGGGGGAGCAGTACTTC; CDR3 protein: CASSQDRDREAGEQYF
CDR3 length: 14; clone size: once; V gene: TRBV6-6; J gene: TRBJ2-1; D gene: -; CDR3 DNA: TGTGCCAGCAAGACTGAACTGGTCAACAATGAGCAGTTCTTC; CDR3 protein: CASKTELVNNEQFF
CDR3 length: 14; clone size: -; V gene: TRBV2; J gene: TRBJ2-3; D gene: TRBD2; CDR3 DNA: TGTGCCAGCCATACTAGCGGGAGCACAGATACGCAGTATTTT; CDR3 protein: CASHTSGSTDTQYF
CDR3 length: 13; clone size: many; V gene: TRBV25-1; J gene: TRBJ1-1; D gene: -; CDR3 DNA: TGTGCCAGCAGTGAGCCGGGACCGAGTGAAGCTTTCTTT; CDR3 protein: CASSEPGPSEAFF
CDR3 length: 15; clone size: -; V gene: TRBV12-3/TRBV12-4; J gene: TRBJ1-1; D gene: -; CDR3 DNA: TGTGCCAGCATCCTTCTCGGGGACAAGAGCACTGAAGCTTTCTTT; CDR3 protein: CASILLGDKSTEAFF
CDR3 length: 13; clone size: few; V gene: TRBV11-2; J gene: TRBJ2-7; D gene: -; CDR3 DNA: TGTGCCAGCAGCTTTTCGATGGGTGGCGAGCAGTACTTC; CDR3 protein: CASSFSMGGEQYF
CDR3 length: 13; clone size: few; V gene: TRBV7-2; J gene: TRBJ2-2; D gene: -; CDR3 DNA: TGTGCCAGCAGCTTAATGTTGTCCGGGGAGCTGTTTTTT; CDR3 protein: CASSLMLSGELFF
CDR3 length: 15; clone size: many; V gene: TRBV6-6; J gene: TRBJ2-1; D gene: -; CDR3 DNA: TGTGCCAGCAGTTACTCCCTCGCGGGATCCTACGAGCAGTTCTTC; CDR3 protein: CASSYSLAGSYEQFF
CDR3 length: 15; clone size: -; V gene: TRBV6-6; J gene: TRBJ2-7; D gene: TRBD2; CDR3 DNA: TGTGCCAGCAGTGGAACTAGCGGGAGTAGAGATGAGCAGTACTTC; CDR3 protein: CASSGTSGSRDEQYF
CDR3 length: 14; clone size: medium-sized; V gene: TRBV11-2; J gene: TRBJ2-3; D gene: TRBD2; CDR3 DNA: TGTGCCAGCAGCTCCAGCGGGAGTTCAGATACGCAGTATTTT; CDR3 protein: CASSSSGSSDTQYF
CDR3 length: 17; clone size: -; V gene: TRBV4-3; J gene: TRBJ1-1; D gene: -; CDR3 DNA: TGCGCCAGCAGCCAAAGGACTATCTTGACAGCCCTCGTAGGAGCTTTCTTT; CDR3 protein: CASSQRTILTALVGAFF
CDR3 length: 12; clone size: hyperexpanded; V gene: TRBV7-6; J gene: TRBJ2-3; D gene: -; CDR3 DNA: TGTGCCAGCAGCTCACGGCCAGATACGCAGTATTTT; CDR3 protein: CASSSRPDTQYF
CDR3 length: 11; clone size: few; V gene: TRBV6-1; J gene: TRBJ2-5; D gene: -; CDR3 DNA: TGTGCCAGCACTGAGAAAGAGACCCAGTACTTC; CDR3 protein: CASTEKETQYF
CDR3 length: 15; clone size: -; V gene: TRBV2; J gene: TRBJ2-5; D gene: TRBD2; CDR3 DNA: TGTGCCAGCAGTGAGCGGGGGGGCAACCGAGAGACCCAGTACTTC; CDR3 protein: CASSERGGNRETQYF
CDR3 length: 14; clone size: few; V gene: TRBV12-3/TRBV12-4; J gene: TRBJ2-1; D gene: TRBD1; CDR3 DNA: TGTGCCAGCAGGCCGGGACAGGGGCCTAGTGAGCAGTTCTTC; CDR3 protein: CASRPGQGPSEQFF
CDR3 length: 15; clone size: few; V gene: TRBV6-1; J gene: TRBJ2-1; D gene: TRBD1; CDR3 DNA: TGTGCCAGCACTACGGGACAGGGTGCGTGGTACGAGCAGTTCTTC; CDR3 protein: CASTTGQGAWYEQFF
CDR3 length: 16; clone size: few; V gene: TRBV5-1; J gene: TRBJ2-1; D gene: TRBD2; CDR3 DNA: TGCGCCAGCAGTAGCGGGACCCTTAGCTCCTACAATGAGCAGTTCTTC; CDR3 protein: CASSSGTLSSYNEQFF
CDR3 length: 14; clone size: -; V gene: TRBV3-1; J gene: TRBJ2-7; D gene: TRBD2; CDR3 DNA: TGTGCCAGCAGCCAGGGTCTAGCGGGAGACGAGCAGTACTTC; CDR3 protein: CASSQGLAGDEQYF
CDR3 length: 15; clone size: many; V gene: TRBV7-8; J gene: TRBJ2-1; D gene: -; CDR3 DNA: TGTGCCAGCAGCCAGGGGGGAGAGGGGTACAATGAGCAGTTCTTC; CDR3 protein: CASSQGGEGYNEQFF
CDR3 length: 13; clone size: many; V gene: TRBV5-4; J gene: TRBJ2-7; D gene: -; CDR3 DNA: TGTGCCAGCAGCACGGAGAGCTCCTACGAGCAGTACTTC; CDR3 protein: CASSTESSYEQYF
CDR3 length: 10; clone size: -; V gene: TRBV29-1; J gene: TRBJ1-2; D gene: -; CDR3 DNA: TGCAGCGCCGGACAGCATGGCTACACCTTC; CDR3 protein: CSAGQHGYTF
CDR3 length: 14; clone size: -; V gene: TRBV10-2; J gene: TRBJ1-5; D gene: TRBD1; CDR3 DNA: TGCGCCAGCAGTAGAGGGGGCCCCAATCAGCCCCAGCATTTT; CDR3 protein: CASSRGGPNQPQHF
CDR3 length: 13; clone size: -; V gene: TRBV12-3/TRBV12-4; J gene: TRBJ2-2; D gene: -; CDR3 DNA: TGTGCCAGCAGTTTAGGTAGCACCGGGGAGCTGTTTTTT; CDR3 protein: CASSLGSTGELFF
CDR3 length: 15; clone size: few; V gene: TRBV27; J gene: TRBJ2-5; D gene: TRBD2; CDR3 DNA: TGTGCCAGCAGTTCGGGGGCGGGAGGGCATGAGACCCAGTACTTC; CDR3 protein: CASSSGAGGHETQYF